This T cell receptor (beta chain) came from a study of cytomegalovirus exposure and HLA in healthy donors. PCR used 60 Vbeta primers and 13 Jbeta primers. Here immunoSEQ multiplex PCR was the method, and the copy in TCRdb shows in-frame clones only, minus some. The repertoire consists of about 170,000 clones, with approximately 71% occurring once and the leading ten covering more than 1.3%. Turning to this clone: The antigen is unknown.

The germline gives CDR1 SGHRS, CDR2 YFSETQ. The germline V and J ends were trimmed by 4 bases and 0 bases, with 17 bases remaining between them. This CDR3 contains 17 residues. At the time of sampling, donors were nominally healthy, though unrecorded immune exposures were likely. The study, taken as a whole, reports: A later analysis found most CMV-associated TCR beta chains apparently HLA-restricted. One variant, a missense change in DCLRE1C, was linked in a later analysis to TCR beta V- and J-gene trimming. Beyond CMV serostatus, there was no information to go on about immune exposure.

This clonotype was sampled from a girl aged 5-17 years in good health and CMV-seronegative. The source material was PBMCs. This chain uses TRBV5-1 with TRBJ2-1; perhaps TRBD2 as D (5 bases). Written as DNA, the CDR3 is TGCGCCAGCAGCACTGCTGCCGGGGTAAGCTCCTACAATGAGCAGTTCTTC. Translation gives CASSTAAGVSSYNEQFF.